The 8 T cell receptor beta chains in this list originate from one sample, sequenced in a study of glioma-infiltrating T cells after dendritic cell vaccination. Assay: immunoSEQ multiplex PCR; the TCRdb copy retains only in-frame clones and omits some. The data hold over 90,000 clones, with roughly four fifths observed a single time. Sequenced here: blood, sampled before dendritic cell vaccination. The receptor set was obtained from a human donor with glioblastoma.

This rearrangement joins TRBV5-6 to TRBJ2-7, with a tentative D call TRBD1 (5 bases). This CDR3 is built from 14 residues. Per germline, CDR1 SGHDT and CDR2 YYEEEE. V dropped 0 bases and J dropped 6 bases, with 13 bases sitting between them. The CDR3 DNA follows: TGTGCCAGCAGCTTGGGGGGTTTAGGGGCCGAGCAGTACTTC. Translated, it gives CASSLGGLGAEQYF.

The V gene is TRBV6-1, the J gene TRBJ1-5; TRBD1 matches at 7 bases. The V and J ends lost 6 bases and 7 bases, in that order; junction bases with no gene match: 6. The CDR3 sequence is 13 residues long. Germline-derived CDR1 and CDR2 are MNHNS and SASEGT. The CDR3 sequence: CASRQQGRQPQHF. The DNA of the CDR3 is TGTGCCAGCAGACAACAGGGGAGGCAGCCCCAGCATTTT.

The chain combines TRBV18 with TRBJ1-1; 8 bases are shared with TRBD1. Germline V gene data show CDR1 as KGHSH and CDR2 as LQKENI. This CDR3 is 16 amino acids long. Trimming cost V 2 bases and J 1 base; bases outside gene matches: 6. The CDR3 is CASSPIGTGWNTEAFF. CDR3 bases: TGTGCCAGCTCACCAATTGGGACAGGCTGGAACACTGAAGCTTTCTTT.

V usage is TRBV6-5 and J usage is TRBJ1-6; 10 bases map to TRBD1. CDR1 is MNHEY, CDR2 SVGAGI, per germline. The CDR3 is 13 amino acids. V lost 6 bases and J lost 8; bases outside the gene matches: 1. The DNA for the CDR3 is TGTGCCAGCAGAGGACAGGGGGATTCACCCCTCCACTTT. Amino acids: CASRGQGDSPLHF.

The chain carries TRBV6-1 and TRBJ2-7; 7 bases match TRBD1. The CDR3 is made up of 14 amino acids. CDR1 is MNHNS, CDR2 SASEGT, per germline. With 5 bases clipped from V and 4 bases from J, the junction kept 8 bases outside the gene matches. CDR3: CASSTTGQSYEQYF. The CDR3 nucleotides read TGTGCCAGCAGTACAACGGGACAGAGTTACGAGCAGTACTTC.

This chain links TRBV30 with TRBJ1-6; D call uncertain. CDR1 is GTSNPN and CDR2 is SVGIG in the germline V gene (reference sequence). This CDR3 has 14 amino acids. Trimming took 1 base from V and 5 from J, leaving 9 bases between them. The CDR3 DNA reads as TGTGCCTGGAGTGCGGGAGGGAATAATTCACCCCTCCACTTT. Its translation is CAWSAGGNNSPLHF.

The chain combines TRBV4-2 with TRBJ2-3; 11 bases align to TRBD2. CDR3 length equals 16 residues. Germline V gene data show CDR1 as LGHNA and CDR2 as YNFKEQ. Trimming took 3 bases from V and 2 from J; bases not matched to a gene: 4. The CDR3 sequence is CASSQIAGGNTDTQYF. The CDR3 DNA reads TGTGCCAGCAGCCAGATAGCGGGGGGGAACACAGATACGCAGTATTTT.

This clone was detected only once. CDR3 DNA sequence: TGTGCCAGCAGCGGTAGCGGGGGGACTTACACCGGGGAGCTGTTTTTT. Encoded protein: CASSGSGGTYTGELFF. The chain has TRBV9 and TRBJ2-2, with 10 nucleotides matching TRBD2. Germline values: CDR1 SGDLS, CDR2 YYNGEE. The CDR3 consists of 16 residues. J was trimmed by 3 bases and V by 3 bases; bases with no gene match: 5.